This T cell receptor beta chain was sequenced during a study of PD-1 blockade in mismatch repair-deficient tumors. Assay: immunoSEQ multiplex PCR; the TCRdb copy retains only in-frame clones and omits some. The sample has approximately 130,000 clones, about 86% seen once; the top ten hold approximately 13%. This CDR3 is 15 amino acids long. Deletions cut 3 bases from V and 10 bases from J, with 21 bases between. Germline V gene sequence: CDR1 SEHNR, CDR2 FQNEAQ (reference sequence). The source was peripheral blood, collected 44 weeks after starting pembrolizumab. The gene calls are TRBV7-9 and TRBJ2-5; possibly TRBD1 for D (6 bases). The sequence was collected from an adult with mismatch repair-deficient cancer. This chain's CDR3 is CASSLYRAGEVSQYF. The DNA of the CDR3 is TGTGCCAGCAGCTTGTACAGGGCCGGGGAAGTGAGCCAGTACTTC.